What follows are 9 T cell receptor beta chains derived from one specimen sequenced in a study of beta chain features in type 1 diabetes. Expressed TCRB transcripts got sequenced, as all isolated RNA was reverse transcribed. Using immunoSEQ multiplex PCR, the repertoire was profiled, and TCRdb retains in-frame clones only, with some absent. The table lists 400,000 to 600,000 clones, roughly 30% of them singletons. The specimen was naive CD4+ T cells from blood. Every receptor here comes from a man younger than 35 in good health.

V and J are TRBV30 and TRBJ2-7, with D unresolved. V lost 3 bases and J 3 bases, leaving 9 bases between the germline ends. This CDR3 is built from 12 residues. Germline CDR1 reads GTSNPN; CDR2 reads SVGIG (reference sequence). The CDR3 DNA is TGTGCCTGGAGCCCCTCCCTCTACGAGCAGTACTTC. Translated, it gives CAWSPSLYEQYF.

This clone was detected only once. The V gene is TRBV15, the J gene TRBJ2-7; D gene uncertain. Germline values: CDR1 LNHNV, CDR2 YYDKDF (reference sequence). The CDR3 spans 15 residues. V lost 0 bases to trimming and J lost 5 bases, with 14 bases between them. The CDR3 loop reads CATSRDEMQIDEQYF. The CDR3 nucleotides read TGTGCCACCAGCAGAGATGAAATGCAGATCGACGAGCAGTACTTC.

The chain recombines TRBV25-1 with TRBJ2-2; D not resolved. Trimming took 2 bases from V and 1 from J, leaving 11 bases between them. Per germline, CDR1 MGHDK and CDR2 SYGVNS. This CDR3 comprises 16 residues. CDR3 in DNA: TGTGCCAGCAGTGAAGTGGAGTTGGGGAACACCGGGGAGCTGTTTTTT. Translation gives CASSEVELGNTGELFF. The full variable domain, its missing parts supplied by reference TRBV25-1 and TRBJ2-2, is EADIYQTPRYLVIGTGKKITLECSQTMGHDKMYWYQQDPGMELHLIHYSYGVNSTEKGDLSSESTVSRIRTEHFPLTLESARPSHTSQYLCASSEVELGNTGELFFGEGSRLTVL.

This clone was seen more than once but under ten times. This chain connects TRBV2 to TRBJ2-7; TRBD1 agrees at 10 bases. The CDR3 extends over 14 amino acids. The ends lost 6 bases at V and 2 bases at J; junction bases unmatched: 4. Germline CDR1 and CDR2: SNHLY and FYNNEI. The CDR3 sequence is CASRRQGAAYEQYF. In nucleotides, the CDR3 is TGTGCCAGCAGGAGACAGGGGGCCGCCTACGAGCAGTACTTC.

This chain uses TRBV28 with TRBJ2-5, with D possibly matching TRBD2 (5 bases). Germline loops: CDR1 MDHEN, CDR2 SYDVKM. This CDR3 contains 12 residues. Trimming left V 4 bases short and J 7 bases short, with 10 bases between. Here the CDR3 reads CASSYAAGTQYF. The CDR3 bases are TGTGCCAGCAGTTATGCCGCGGGGACCCAGTACTTC. Using reference TRBV28 and TRBJ2-5 for the parts outside the CDR3, the full variable domain is DVKVTQSSRYLVKRTGEKVFLECVQDMDHENMFWYRQDPGLGLRLIYFSYDVKMKEKGDIPEGYSVSREKKERFSLILESASTNQTSMYLCASSYAAGTQYFGPGTRLLVL.

V usage is TRBV30 and J usage is TRBJ2-3; D perhaps matches TRBD2 (6 bases). This CDR3 spans 19 amino acids. Trimming left V 1 base short and J 4 bases short, with 27 bases between. Germline V lookup: CDR1 GTSNPN, CDR2 SVGIG (reference sequence). The CDR3 loop reads CAWSGAAHNTAGSPDTQYF. In nucleotides, the CDR3 is TGTGCCTGGAGTGGAGCGGCACATAACACGGCGGGGTCGCCAGATACGCAGTATTTT. The variable domain in full, with the rest retrieved from reference TRBV30 and TRBJ2-3, is SQTIHQWPATLVQPVGSPLSLECTVEGTSNPNLYWYRQAAGRGLQLLFYSVGIGQISSEVPQNLSASRPQDRQFILSSKKLLLSDSGFYLCAWSGAAHNTAGSPDTQYFGPGTRLTVL.

The chain carries TRBV11-3 and TRBJ2-1; D unresolved. Germline CDR1 reads SGHNT; CDR2 reads YENEEA. The CDR3 has 13 amino acids. V gave up 4 bases and J gave up 5 bases, with 9 bases separating them. The CDR3 coding sequence is TGTGCCAGCAGCTCTCTATGGAACAATGAGCAGTTCTTC. Translating gives CASSSLWNNEQFF.

The chain employs TRBV7-2 and TRBJ2-7, with D tentatively TRBD2 (5 bases). This CDR3 has 15 residues. CDR1 and CDR2 from the germline V gene are SGHTA and FQGNSA. Deletions cut 5 bases from V and 0 bases from J, with 14 bases between. CDR3 DNA: TGTGCCAGCAGCGAGAGGTCGGGGAGCTCCTACGAGCAGTACTTC. Residues: CASSERSGSSYEQYF. Full variable domain (rest looked up from reference TRBV7-2 and TRBJ2-7): GAGVSQSPSNKVTEKGKDVELRCDPISGHTALYWYRQSLGQGLEFLIYFQGNSAPDKSGLPSDRFSAERTGGSVSTLTIQRTQQEDSAVYLCASSERSGSSYEQYFGPGTRLTVT.

A few counts support this clone. The rearrangement uses TRBV28 and TRBJ2-7, with D maybe TRBD2 (5 bases). V lost 4 bases to trimming and J lost 4 bases, with 14 bases between them. This CDR3 comprises 14 residues. Germline V CDR1 and CDR2: MDHEN, SYDVKM. CDR3 amino acids: CASSSPPTRYEQYF. The CDR3 DNA reads as TGTGCCAGCAGTTCGCCACCCACTAGGTACGAGCAGTACTTC.